This T cell receptor (beta chain) was sequenced in a study of blood T cell repertoires in COVID-19. About the research overall: Samples came from the United States, Italy and Spain, spanning acute and convalescent COVID-19. Sample material is recorded as cDNA or gDNA derived from T cells, B-cell-depleted T cells, or PBMCs.

The junction had 15 bases not matched to a gene; V was cut back by 4 bases and J by 8 bases. There are 16 residues in the CDR3. CDR1 and CDR2 from the germline V gene are SGHRS and YFSETQ. In the original processing: It was from reference gene primer amplification that nucleated cell counts were estimated. Repertoires were generated with immunoSEQ multiplex PCR, while TCRdb's copy carries only in-frame clones and drops some. V and J calls and clone size follow that table, whereas D and trimming were derived from the DNA. Here the sample spans about 120,000 clones, 86% being singletons. This TCR was recovered from a man between 40 and 49 years old with acute or convalescent COVID-19. Source material: peripheral blood. This chain joins TRBV5-1 and TRBJ2-1, with TRBD1 matching over 7 bases. The CDR3 nucleotides read TGCGCCAGCAGCCGATTTACCCTACAGGGGATGGATGAGCAGTTCTTC. It encodes CASSRFTLQGMDEQFF. Using reference TRBV5-1 and TRBJ2-1 for the parts outside the CDR3, the full variable domain is KAGVTQTPRYLIKTRGQQVTLSCSPISGHRSVSWYQQTPGQGLQFLFEYFSETQRNKGNFPGRFSGRQFSNSRSEMNVSTLELGDSALYLCASSRFTLQGMDEQFFGPGTRLTVL.